This T cell receptor beta chain was retrieved from a study of beta chain features in type 1 diabetes. Researchers reported sorting CD4+ naive, central memory, regulatory and stem cell-like memory cells via CD45RO/CCR7/CD25/CD127/CD95/CD27. This clone has only a few counts. Its antigen remains unidentified. Expressed TCRB transcripts were sequenced because the entire RNA isolate underwent reverse transcription. TCRdb's table, derived via immunoSEQ multiplex PCR, lists solely in-frame clones and lacks some. In the table there are about 280,000 clones, 15% of which are singletons. Unmatched junction bases numbered 5, after V lost 6 bases and J lost 9 bases. Germline values: CDR1 MDHEN, CDR2 SYDVKM. The CDR3 covers 12 residues. General study findings and limits: Shorter TCRB CDR3s, moderately but significantly so, marked every one of the four CD4+ subsets in Type 1 diabetes patients.

The chain is built from TRBV28 and TRBJ2-1; 7 nucleotides align to TRBD2. The TCR comes from a young man with type 1 diabetes. Sequenced: naive CD4+ T cells from blood. The CDR3 DNA reads as TGTGCCAGCAGGGGGAGGGCCACTGAGCAGTTCTTC. Amino acid sequence: CASRGRATEQFF.